Listed below are T cell receptor beta chains from one sample, sequenced in a study of cytomegalovirus exposure and HLA in healthy donors. Only in-frame clones appear in the TCRdb table, and some are missing; sequencing was by immunoSEQ multiplex PCR. The sample consists of about 150,000 clones, 75% to 85% of them appearing once. Specimen: PBMCs. These receptors all come from a woman between 45 and 65 years old in good health and CMV-seropositive. The CDR3 runs from the conserved cysteine through the conserved F or W. Fields, in order: J gene, clone size, V gene, D gene, CDR3 protein, CDR3 DNA. The D gene is left open where the match is weak. Size values are once, few and many counts, or a class for expanded clones, and some rows have none.

J gene: TRBJ2-5
clone size: few
V gene: TRBV5-1
D gene: NA
CDR3 protein: CASRIRGGERETQYF
CDR3 DNA: TGCGCCAGCCGGATAAGAGGGGGAGAGCGGGAGACCCAGTACTTC

J gene: TRBJ1-2
clone size: NA
V gene: TRBV5-8
D gene: NA
CDR3 protein: CASSRGGQLNYGYTF
CDR3 DNA: TGTGCCAGCAGCCGCGGCGGGCAATTAAACTATGGCTACACCTTC

J gene: TRBJ1-1
clone size: NA
V gene: TRBV5-4
D gene: TRBD1
CDR3 protein: CASSSGQGAMTEAFF
CDR3 DNA: TGTGCCAGCAGCTCCGGACAGGGGGCGATGACTGAAGCTTTCTTT

J gene: TRBJ2-7
clone size: NA
V gene: TRBV7-6
D gene: NA
CDR3 protein: CASSSTGSYEQYF
CDR3 DNA: TGTGCCAGCAGTTCTACAGGGTCCTACGAGCAGTACTTC

J gene: TRBJ1-2
clone size: NA
V gene: TRBV7-2
D gene: TRBD1
CDR3 protein: CASSLGAGGTGYTF
CDR3 DNA: TGTGCCAGCAGCTTAGGGGCAGGGGGCACTGGCTACACCTTC

J gene: TRBJ1-6
clone size: NA
V gene: TRBV6-5
D gene: NA
CDR3 protein: CASSRKQINSPLHF
CDR3 DNA: TGTGCCAGCAGCAGGAAACAGATTAATTCACCCCTCCACTTT

J gene: TRBJ1-4
clone size: NA
V gene: TRBV5-4
D gene: TRBD1
CDR3 protein: CASSLGDRGGEKLFF
CDR3 DNA: TGTGCCAGCAGCTTGGGGGACAGGGGGGGAGAAAAACTGTTTTTT

J gene: TRBJ2-1
clone size: once
V gene: TRBV5-4
D gene: TRBD2
CDR3 protein: CASSSGGGLAANEQFF
CDR3 DNA: TGTGCCAGCAGCTCTGGGGGGGGACTAGCCGCCAATGAGCAGTTCTTC

J gene: TRBJ2-1
clone size: NA
V gene: TRBV27
D gene: NA
CDR3 protein: CASSLNRVHEQFF
CDR3 DNA: TGTGCCAGCAGTTTAAACAGGGTACATGAGCAGTTCTTC

J gene: TRBJ1-5
clone size: NA
V gene: TRBV19
D gene: TRBD1
CDR3 protein: CASGQGNQPQHF
CDR3 DNA: TGTGCCAGCGGACAGGGAAATCAGCCCCAGCATTTT

J gene: TRBJ1-5
clone size: NA
V gene: TRBV6-1
D gene: NA
CDR3 protein: CASKGVKGPQHF
CDR3 DNA: TGTGCCAGCAAGGGGGTAAAAGGGCCCCAGCATTTT

J gene: TRBJ2-1
clone size: NA
V gene: TRBV10-3
D gene: NA
CDR3 protein: CAISGAYNEQFF
CDR3 DNA: TGTGCCATCAGCGGAGCCTACAATGAGCAGTTCTTC

J gene: TRBJ1-5
clone size: NA
V gene: TRBV30
D gene: NA
CDR3 protein: CAWTRGYNQPQHF
CDR3 DNA: TGTGCCTGGACAAGGGGCTACAATCAGCCCCAGCATTTT

J gene: TRBJ1-4
clone size: NA
V gene: TRBV7-9
D gene: TRBD1
CDR3 protein: CASSKTGRGGEKLFF
CDR3 DNA: TGTGCCAGCAGCAAGACAGGGAGAGGGGGTGAAAAACTGTTTTTT

J gene: TRBJ2-7
clone size: NA
V gene: TRBV5-8
D gene: NA
CDR3 protein: CASSGFRRGSSYEQYF
CDR3 DNA: TGTGCCAGCAGCGGCTTTAGACGAGGAAGCTCCTACGAGCAGTACTTC

J gene: TRBJ2-1
clone size: NA
V gene: TRBV10-3
D gene: TRBD2
CDR3 protein: CAISPGLAGGYNEQFF
CDR3 DNA: TGTGCCATCAGTCCGGGACTAGCGGGGGGCTACAATGAGCAGTTCTTC

J gene: TRBJ1-2
clone size: NA
V gene: TRBV5-4
D gene: NA
CDR3 protein: CASRRDIYGYTF
CDR3 DNA: TGTGCCAGCAGACGGGACATCTATGGCTACACCTTC

J gene: TRBJ2-7
clone size: NA
V gene: TRBV27
D gene: TRBD1
CDR3 protein: CASSLSTGTGYNYEQYF
CDR3 DNA: TGTGCCAGCAGTCTATCTACCGGGACAGGGTATAATTACGAGCAGTACTTC

J gene: TRBJ1-2
clone size: NA
V gene: TRBV6-5
D gene: TRBD1
CDR3 protein: CASSTGTVSNYGYTF
CDR3 DNA: TGTGCCAGCAGCACCGGGACAGTCTCTAACTATGGCTACACCTTC

J gene: TRBJ2-5
clone size: few
V gene: TRBV7-3
D gene: NA
CDR3 protein: CASSLSSVETQYF
CDR3 DNA: TGTGCCAGCAGCTTAAGCAGTGTTGAGACCCAGTACTTC

J gene: TRBJ1-5
clone size: NA
V gene: TRBV27
D gene: TRBD1
CDR3 protein: CASSFQGARQPQHF
CDR3 DNA: TGTGCCAGCAGTTTTCAGGGGGCGCGACAGCCCCAGCATTTT

J gene: TRBJ1-1
clone size: few
V gene: TRBV6-1
D gene: NA
CDR3 protein: CASTYGGGVRTEAFF
CDR3 DNA: TGTGCCAGCACCTACGGGGGGGGAGTAAGGACTGAAGCTTTCTTT

J gene: TRBJ2-3
clone size: NA
V gene: TRBV6-6
D gene: NA
CDR3 protein: CASSYSPTDTQYF
CDR3 DNA: TGTGCCAGCAGTTACTCCCCAACAGATACGCAGTATTTT

J gene: TRBJ2-5
clone size: NA
V gene: TRBV5-6
D gene: NA
CDR3 protein: CASSLAKGGAVGKTQYF
CDR3 DNA: TGTGCCAGCAGCTTGGCCAAAGGGGGGGCGGTCGGGAAGACCCAGTACTTC

J gene: TRBJ1-1
clone size: NA
V gene: TRBV7-6
D gene: NA
CDR3 protein: CASSFTHSGTFKDTEAFF
CDR3 DNA: TGTGCCAGCAGCTTTACCCATTCCGGGACTTTTAAGGACACTGAAGCTTTCTTT

J gene: TRBJ1-6
clone size: NA
V gene: TRBV6-6
D gene: TRBD1
CDR3 protein: CASTWGQGNSPLHF
CDR3 DNA: TGTGCCAGCACCTGGGGACAGGGCAATTCACCCCTCCACTTT

J gene: TRBJ1-1
clone size: NA
V gene: TRBV19
D gene: TRBD1
CDR3 protein: CASIGTGALRTEAFF
CDR3 DNA: TGTGCCAGCATCGGGACAGGGGCCTTGAGGACTGAAGCTTTCTTT

J gene: TRBJ2-7
clone size: NA
V gene: TRBV6-6
D gene: TRBD2
CDR3 protein: CASRPSGGAYEQYF
CDR3 DNA: TGTGCCAGCAGACCGAGCGGGGGGGCCTACGAGCAGTACTTC

J gene: TRBJ2-2
clone size: NA
V gene: TRBV6-1
D gene: NA
CDR3 protein: CASTSSGELFF
CDR3 DNA: TGTGCCAGCACCTCCAGCGGGGAGCTGTTTTTT

J gene: TRBJ2-2
clone size: few
V gene: TRBV5-1
D gene: NA
CDR3 protein: CASSLVPGANTGELFF
CDR3 DNA: TGCGCCAGCAGCTTGGTTCCAGGGGCGAACACCGGGGAGCTGTTTTTT

J gene: TRBJ1-6
clone size: NA
V gene: TRBV6-1
D gene: TRBD1
CDR3 protein: CASSEGTGNNSPLHF
CDR3 DNA: TGTGCCAGCAGTGAAGGGACAGGGAACAATTCACCCCTCCACTTT

J gene: TRBJ2-5
clone size: once
V gene: TRBV7-3
D gene: NA
CDR3 protein: CASSSTGTLQETQYF
CDR3 DNA: TGTGCCAGCAGCTCAACAGGGACACTCCAAGAGACCCAGTACTTC

J gene: TRBJ2-7
clone size: NA
V gene: TRBV11-3
D gene: TRBD1
CDR3 protein: CASSLILRQGHPYEQYF
CDR3 DNA: TGTGCCAGCAGCTTGATCCTGAGACAGGGTCACCCCTACGAGCAGTACTTC

J gene: TRBJ1-1
clone size: NA
V gene: TRBV28
D gene: NA
CDR3 protein: CASSFVGGRTEAFF
CDR3 DNA: TGTGCCAGCAGTTTTGTGGGGGGGCGCACTGAAGCTTTCTTT

J gene: TRBJ2-6
clone size: NA
V gene: TRBV7-9
D gene: NA
CDR3 protein: CASSPLTDLLGANVLTF
CDR3 DNA: TGTGCCAGCAGCCCCTTGACAGACCTCTTGGGGGCCAACGTCCTGACTTTC

J gene: TRBJ1-5
clone size: NA
V gene: TRBV5-6
D gene: TRBD1
CDR3 protein: CASSLTGNQPQHF
CDR3 DNA: TGTGCCAGCAGCCTGACAGGGAATCAGCCCCAGCATTTT

J gene: TRBJ1-5
clone size: NA
V gene: TRBV6-6
D gene: NA
CDR3 protein: CASSLSGDPGEPQHF
CDR3 DNA: TGTGCCAGCAGTTTGTCAGGGGACCCAGGAGAGCCCCAGCATTTT

J gene: TRBJ1-2
clone size: NA
V gene: TRBV11-2
D gene: NA
CDR3 protein: CASSLGPGGGGYTF
CDR3 DNA: TGTGCCAGCAGCTTAGGACCGGGGGGGGGCGGCTACACCTTC

J gene: TRBJ2-5
clone size: once
V gene: TRBV5-4
D gene: TRBD2
CDR3 protein: CASSSQAGGLSETQYF
CDR3 DNA: TGTGCCAGCAGCTCCCAAGCGGGGGGCCTATCAGAGACCCAGTACTTC

J gene: TRBJ1-6
clone size: NA
V gene: TRBV21-1
D gene: NA
CDR3 protein: CASSGPQRLKNSPLHF
CDR3 DNA: TGTGCCAGCAGCGGTCCGCAGCGATTGAAGAATTCACCCCTCCACTTT

J gene: TRBJ1-5
clone size: NA
V gene: TRBV27
D gene: NA
CDR3 protein: CASSFQAGDQPQHF
CDR3 DNA: TGTGCCAGCAGTTTCCAAGCAGGGGACCAGCCCCAGCATTTT

J gene: TRBJ2-1
clone size: once
V gene: TRBV15
D gene: TRBD1
CDR3 protein: CATSPRTGGNEQFF
CDR3 DNA: TGTGCCACCAGCCCCCGGACAGGGGGAAATGAGCAGTTCTTC

J gene: TRBJ2-1
clone size: NA
V gene: TRBV7-9
D gene: NA
CDR3 protein: CASSLWVTGIYDNEQFF
CDR3 DNA: TGTGCCAGCAGCTTATGGGTAACGGGAATATACGACAATGAGCAGTTCTTC

J gene: TRBJ1-1
clone size: NA
V gene: TRBV2
D gene: TRBD1
CDR3 protein: CASSDDRGGVNTEAFF
CDR3 DNA: TGTGCCAGCAGTGATGACAGGGGTGGGGTGAACACTGAAGCTTTCTTT

J gene: TRBJ1-5
clone size: NA
V gene: TRBV4-1
D gene: TRBD1
CDR3 protein: CASSQGTGNQPQHF
CDR3 DNA: TGCGCCAGCAGCCAAGGGACAGGGAATCAGCCCCAGCATTTT

J gene: TRBJ1-5
clone size: NA
V gene: TRBV19
D gene: TRBD1
CDR3 protein: CASSKTSGQGGSGNQPQHF
CDR3 DNA: TGTGCCAGTAGTAAAACCTCTGGACAGGGGGGAAGTGGTAATCAGCCCCAGCATTTT

J gene: TRBJ2-1
clone size: NA
V gene: TRBV7-3
D gene: NA
CDR3 protein: CASSLTRQRSNEQFF
CDR3 DNA: TGTGCCAGCAGCTTAACGCGGCAGAGGAGCAATGAGCAGTTCTTC

J gene: TRBJ2-3
clone size: NA
V gene: TRBV30
D gene: TRBD2
CDR3 protein: CAWSGKLAGITDTQYF
CDR3 DNA: TGTGCCTGGAGTGGGAAGCTAGCGGGGATCACAGATACGCAGTATTTT

J gene: TRBJ2-7
clone size: once
V gene: TRBV10-3
D gene: NA
CDR3 protein: CAISKGGADEQYF
CDR3 DNA: TGTGCCATCAGTAAGGGCGGGGCAGACGAGCAGTACTTC

J gene: TRBJ2-7
clone size: NA
V gene: TRBV5-1
D gene: NA
CDR3 protein: CASSPGDYSYEQYF
CDR3 DNA: TGCGCCAGCAGCCCAGGAGACTACTCCTACGAGCAGTACTTC

J gene: TRBJ1-3
clone size: NA
V gene: TRBV6-5
D gene: NA
CDR3 protein: CASSKTGQSGNTIYF
CDR3 DNA: TGTGCCAGCAGCAAGACAGGACAGTCTGGAAACACCATATATTTT

J gene: TRBJ2-7
clone size: NA
V gene: TRBV18
D gene: NA
CDR3 protein: CASSPRSGLYEQYF
CDR3 DNA: TGTGCCAGCTCACCCCGAAGCGGGCTCTACGAGCAGTACTTC

J gene: TRBJ2-5
clone size: NA
V gene: TRBV14
D gene: TRBD1
CDR3 protein: CASSLQGWTGGSWETQYF
CDR3 DNA: TGTGCCAGCAGCCTACAAGGTTGGACAGGGGGCAGTTGGGAGACCCAGTACTTC

J gene: TRBJ2-6
clone size: NA
V gene: TRBV10-3
D gene: NA
CDR3 protein: CAISELRAGANVLTF
CDR3 DNA: TGTGCCATCAGTGAGCTGAGGGCTGGGGCCAACGTCCTGACTTTC

J gene: TRBJ2-7
clone size: few
V gene: TRBV2
D gene: NA
CDR3 protein: CASIGQTYEQYF
CDR3 DNA: TGTGCCAGCATTGGACAGACCTACGAGCAGTACTTC

J gene: TRBJ1-1
clone size: NA
V gene: TRBV9
D gene: NA
CDR3 protein: CASSVDRVPGTEAFF
CDR3 DNA: TGTGCCAGCAGCGTAGACAGGGTCCCGGGTACTGAAGCTTTCTTT

J gene: TRBJ1-1
clone size: NA
V gene: TRBV7-2
D gene: NA
CDR3 protein: CASSLYQANTEAFF
CDR3 DNA: TGTGCCAGCAGCTTGTACCAAGCGAACACTGAAGCTTTCTTT

J gene: TRBJ1-2
clone size: NA
V gene: TRBV6-5
D gene: NA
CDR3 protein: CASSYSGGINYGYTF
CDR3 DNA: TGTGCCAGCAGTTACTCCGGGGGGATTAACTATGGCTACACCTTC

J gene: TRBJ2-7
clone size: once
V gene: TRBV6-1
D gene: TRBD1
CDR3 protein: CASRPGTGIFYEQYF
CDR3 DNA: TGTGCCAGCAGACCCGGGACAGGGATTTTCTACGAGCAGTACTTC